These 21 T cell receptor beta chains came from one sample sequenced in a study of Tregs in tolerant kidney transplant recipients. The repertoire was sequenced with immunoSEQ multiplex PCR; TCRdb's copy has only in-frame clones and lacks some. The sample holds some 62,000 clones, 98% seen once. Source: Tregs from blood, taken before the transplant. The receptors were gathered from a human donor who received a combined kidney and bone marrow transplant.

The chain links TRBV21-1 to TRBJ2-3; the DNA was not compared with TRBD2, the D call given in the table. TRBV21-1 is noted as a pseudogene. The CDR3 extends over 16 amino acids. DNA of the CDR3: TGTGCCAGCAGCAAAGAACCGTCGGAGGGGACGGATACGCAGTATTTT. Residues: CASSKEPSEGTDTQYF.

The genes are TRBV4-2 and TRBJ2-7, with a possible D match to TRBD1 (5 bases). The CDR3 sequence is 17 residues long. CDR1 is LGHNA and CDR2 is YNFKEQ in the germline V gene. The V and J ends lost 0 bases and 1 base respectively, with 16 bases between them. The CDR3 reads CASSQDQVVGASYEQYF. CDR3 in DNA: TGTGCCAGCAGCCAAGATCAAGTTGTAGGGGCTTCCTACGAGCAGTACTTC.

The chain employs TRBV20-1 and TRBJ2-7, with unresolved D. CDR3 size: 11 residues. Trimming removed 5 bases from V and 2 bases from J, with 7 bases in between. Germline V gene sequence: CDR1 DFQATT, CDR2 SNEGSKA (reference sequence). The CDR3 region has the DNA TGCAGTGCTTCCCAGGCCTACGAGCAGTACTTC. Protein product: CSASQAYEQYF.

This sequence joins TRBV6-6 and TRBJ2-6; D is possibly TRBD2 (6 bases). The CDR3 is made up of 16 amino acids. Germline V gives CDR1 MNHNY, CDR2 SVGAGI (reference sequence). V was clipped by 0 bases and J by 2 bases, with 8 bases between them. This CDR3 reads CASSYSGGAGANVLTF. Written as DNA, the CDR3 is TGTGCCAGCAGTTACTCGGGCGGGGCTGGGGCCAACGTCCTGACTTTC.

The V call is TRBV5-1, the J call TRBJ2-3; D perhaps matches TRBD1 (5 bases). The CDR3 sequence is 13 residues long. Trimming pared 5 bases from V and 5 bases from J, leaving 12 bases between. The germline V gene has CDR1 SGHRS and CDR2 YFSETQ. The CDR3 reads CASRGLQGDTQYF. The DNA for the CDR3 is TGCGCCAGCAGGGGCCTTCAGGGAGATACGCAGTATTTT.

The V and J genes are TRBV19 and TRBJ2-7; a possible D gene is TRBD2 (6 bases). Germline V gene data show CDR1 as LNHDA and CDR2 as SQIVND (reference sequence). V gave up 10 bases and J gave up 0 bases, with 16 bases separating them. CDR3 size: 14 residues. The CDR3 spells CATSGGIPSYEQYF. DNA for the CDR3: TGTGCCACCTCGGGCGGGATCCCCTCCTACGAGCAGTACTTC. The full variable domain, rest sourced from reference TRBV19 and TRBJ2-7, is DGGITQSPKYLFRKEGQNVTLSCEQNLNHDAMYWYRQDPGQGLRLIYYSQIVNDFQKGDIAEGYSVSREKKESFPLTVTSAQKNPTAFYLCATSGGIPSYEQYFGPGTRLTVT.

The V gene is TRBV7-3, the J gene TRBJ2-7, with D maybe TRBD2 (6 bases). Germline V CDR1 and CDR2: SGHTA, FQGTGA. Deletions cut 0 bases from V and 3 bases from J, with 12 bases between. This CDR3 contains 15 residues. Here the CDR3 DNA reads TGTGCCAGCAGCTTAACTGGCGGGATTCTCTACGAGCAGTACTTC. As protein: CASSLTGGILYEQYF.

The rearrangement joins TRBV5-6 to TRBJ2-1, with unresolved D. The CDR3 covers 16 residues. Germline V gene lookup returns CDR1 SGHDT and CDR2 YYEEEE. V lost 0 bases, J lost 2 bases, and 12 bases lay in between. CDR3 amino acids: CASSLGRRSTYNEQFF. CDR3 nucleotides: TGTGCCAGCAGCTTGGGTAGGCGGTCAACCTACAATGAGCAGTTCTTC. The variable domain in full, with the rest retrieved from reference TRBV5-6 and TRBJ2-1, is DAGVTQSPTHLIKTRGQQVTLRCSPKSGHDTVSWYQQALGQGPQFIFQYYEEEERQRGNFPDRFSGHQFPNYSSELNVNALLLGDSALYLCASSLGRRSTYNEQFFGPGTRLTVL.

This chain joins TRBV21-1 and TRBJ2-5; the table names TRBD1, a call not compared with the DNA. TRBV21-1 is a known pseudogene. This CDR3 has 19 amino acids. CDR3 DNA: TGTGCCAGCAGCAAAGCGCGTGGCGATACCGCAGGGGGCGTAGAGACCCAGTACTTC. Translated: CASSKARGDTAGGVETQYF.

The CDR3 spells CASSLASGGSDTQYF. CDR3 nucleotides: TGCGCCAGCAGCTTGGCTAGCGGGGGGTCAGATACGCAGTATTTT. The V call is TRBV5-1, the J call TRBJ2-3; 11 nucleotides match TRBD2. The germline V gene has CDR1 SGHRS and CDR2 YFSETQ. The CDR3 loop spans 15 amino acids. V dropped 0 bases and J dropped 4; count of bases not matched to a gene: 1.

This rearrangement joins TRBV7-9 to TRBJ2-7; D possibly corresponds to TRBD1 (6 bases). CDR1 and CDR2 from the germline V gene are SEHNR and FQNEAQ (reference sequence). Trimming removed 1 base from V and 3 bases from J, with 16 bases in between. This CDR3 contains 16 residues. CDR3 region: CASSLVRRQAHYEQYF. The CDR3 DNA sequence: TGTGCCAGCAGCTTAGTCAGACGACAGGCGCACTACGAGCAGTACTTC.

V is TRBV7-3 and J is TRBJ2-3; 11 bases align to TRBD2. This CDR3 contains 17 residues. The trim removed 5 bases at V and 6 bases at J, leaving 13 bases unmatched. The germline V gene has CDR1 SGHTA and CDR2 FQGTGA. This chain's CDR3 is CASSPDISGGAWDTQYF. In DNA, the CDR3 is TGTGCCAGCAGCCCAGACATTAGCGGGGGGGCATGGGATACGCAGTATTTT.

The gene calls are TRBV4-2 and TRBJ2-7; D unclear. The length of the CDR3 is 15 residues. Germline lookup yields CDR1 LGHNA and CDR2 YNFKEQ. V was pared by 0 bases and J by 3 bases, with 12 bases between. The CDR3 nucleotides read TGTGCCAGCAGCCAAGAGCCTTTGCAGTTCTACGAGCAGTACTTC. This gives the protein CASSQEPLQFYEQYF.

This chain joins TRBV19 and TRBJ2-1; D gene ambiguous. Germline V gene sequence: CDR1 LNHDA, CDR2 SQIVND (reference sequence). Trimming removed 8 bases at V and 9 bases at J, with 14 bases between. The CDR3 has 12 residues. The CDR3 DNA sequence: TGTGCCAGTGCTGGCCTTTATGGTGAGCAGTTCTTC. Its translation: CASAGLYGEQFF.

The V gene is TRBV18, the J gene TRBJ2-5; 8 nucleotides match TRBD2. Germline values: CDR1 KGHSH, CDR2 LQKENI. V was pared by 3 bases and J by 4 bases, with 4 bases of the junction left unmatched. CDR3 length equals 14 residues. This chain's CDR3 is CASSPAAGVETQYF. The CDR3 coding sequence is TGTGCCAGCTCACCCGCAGCGGGAGTAGAGACCCAGTACTTC. The variable domain in full, with the rest retrieved from reference TRBV18 and TRBJ2-5, is NAGVMQNPRHLVRRRGQEARLRCSPMKGHSHVYWYRQLPEEGLKFMVYLQKENIIDESGMPKERFSAEFPKEGPSILRIQQVVRGDSAAYFCASSPAAGVETQYFGPGTRLLVL.

This chain uses TRBV19 with TRBJ2-3; 10 bases align to TRBD2. This CDR3 is built from 16 residues. Germline assignment: CDR1 LNHDA and CDR2 SQIVND (reference sequence). V shed 5 bases, J shed 2 bases, and the junction held 7 bases outside the gene matches. The CDR3 reads CASSSRSGGVTDTQYF. CDR3 bases: TGTGCCAGTAGTTCTAGGAGCGGGGGGGTCACAGATACGCAGTATTTT.

This clone was recorded once. The V and J genes are TRBV7-3 and TRBJ2-3; 9 nucleotides align to TRBD2. Trimming cost V 3 bases and J 0 bases; bases outside gene matches: 1. There are 15 residues in the CDR3. CDR1 and CDR2 (germline): SGHTA, FQGTGA. This CDR3 reads CASSFSGSSTDTQYF. As DNA, the CDR3 is TGTGCCAGCAGCTTTAGCGGGAGCAGCACAGATACGCAGTATTTT.

The chain couples TRBV19 to TRBJ1-2; 7 nucleotides align to TRBD1. The CDR3 is made up of 16 amino acids. The trim removed 2 bases at V and 6 bases at J, leaving 12 bases unmatched. Germline CDR1 and CDR2: LNHDA and SQIVND (reference sequence). The CDR3 DNA is TGTGCCAGTAGTATATTTGAGACAGGGACGTCTCATGGCTACACCTTC. Protein sequence: CASSIFETGTSHGYTF. The variable domain in full, completed from reference TRBV19 and TRBJ1-2, reads DGGITQSPKYLFRKEGQNVTLSCEQNLNHDAMYWYRQDPGQGLRLIYYSQIVNDFQKGDIAEGYSVSREKKESFPLTVTSAQKNPTAFYLCASSIFETGTSHGYTFGSGTRLTVV.

The genes are TRBV5-1 and TRBJ2-1, with 7 bases that match TRBD2. The V gene's germline CDR1 is SGHRS and CDR2 YFSETQ. Unmatched junction bases numbered 7, after V lost 0 bases and J lost 4 bases. The CDR3 totals 16 residues. The CDR3 sequence: CASSLVLGGLYNEQFF. In DNA form, the CDR3 reads TGCGCCAGCAGCTTGGTTCTGGGAGGGTTATACAATGAGCAGTTCTTC. The full variable domain, with the rest looked up from reference TRBV5-1 and TRBJ2-1, is KAGVTQTPRYLIKTRGQQVTLSCSPISGHRSVSWYQQTPGQGLQFLFEYFSETQRNKGNFPGRFSGRQFSNSRSEMNVSTLELGDSALYLCASSLVLGGLYNEQFFGPGTRLTVL.

This chain joins TRBV29-1 and TRBJ2-7; 10 bases are a match to TRBD1. J was trimmed by 1 base and V by 7 bases; bases with no gene match: 1. The germline gives CDR1 SQVTM, CDR2 ANQGSEA. This CDR3 has 12 amino acids. Here the CDR3 DNA reads TGCAGCGCGGGACAGGGGTCCTACGAGCAGTACTTC. It is translated as CSAGQGSYEQYF.

The rearrangement uses TRBV11-2 and TRBJ2-2; TRBD2 is a possible D gene (5 bases). Between the trimmed V and J ends, which lost 5 bases and 4 bases, there was a span of 14 bases. The germline V gene encodes CDR1 SGHAT and CDR2 FQNNGV. This CDR3 spans 15 amino acids. The CDR3 nucleotides read TGTGCCAGCAGCCGCCGAGGGCCGGGCACCGGGGAGCTGTTTTTT. Its protein product is CASSRRGPGTGELFF.